These 26 T cell receptor beta chains share one sample of origin, sequenced in a study of T cell clusters in autoimmune cytopenias. TRB was amplified from approximately 250 ng of peripheral blood genomic DNA per sample. TRB rearrangements were amplified by touch-down multiplex PCR with mixed TRB-A/B primers. After re-calling the multiplex PCR reads, TCRdb lists one entry per CDR3 protein, DNA absent. The sample's table shows about 6,100 distinct CDR3 sequences. The data also belong to a second study, concerning T cell repertoires in aging, cancer and after chemotherapy.

Sequencing used peripheral blood. The receptor set was obtained from a human donor in good health.

This clonotype counts as medium-sized (0.01 to 0.1%) by frequency. This rearrangement joins TRBV19 to TRBJ1-3; the TCRdb call, TRBD1, lacks DNA for checking. The CDR3 has 15 residues. Germline loops: CDR1 LNHDA, CDR2 SQIVND (reference sequence). The CDR3 sequence is CASSPGQDRGNTIYF.

The rearrangement uses TRBV6-5 and TRBJ2-1; checking the TCRdb D call of TRBD2 is not possible without DNA. CDR3 length equals 15 residues. Per germline, CDR1 MNHEY and CDR2 SVGAGI. The CDR3 spells CASSDRAGGPDEQFF.

This clonotype is labeled medium-sized (0.01 to 0.1%) based on frequency. The chain is built from TRBV6-5 and TRBJ1-2. The V gene's germline CDR1 is MNHEY and CDR2 SVGAGI. The CDR3 sequence is 11 residues long. CDR3 loop: CASSSNYGYTF.

The J gene is TRBJ1-5, the V gene TRBV6-1; the TRBD1 assignment by TCRdb is unverifiable without DNA. Germline V gives CDR1 MNHNS, CDR2 SASEGT. CDR3 length: 14 amino acids. The CDR3: CASSEGAGNQPQHF.

The rearrangement joins TRBV6-2 or TRBV6-3 to TRBJ2-7; TCRdb calls TRBD2, which cannot be checked without DNA. The CDR3 runs to 17 residues. Germline CDR1 MNHEY, CDR2 SVGEGT. CDR3 region: CASSYSSVAGGGYEQYF.

Its frequency marks this clonotype as medium-sized. The chain couples TRBV30 to TRBJ2-3. Germline V gene lookup returns CDR1 GTSNPN and CDR2 SVGIG (reference sequence). CDR3 length: 14 amino acids. CDR3 residues: CAWSVMSGTDTQYF.

The genes are TRBV5-1 and TRBJ1-1. Germline lookup yields CDR1 SGHRS and CDR2 YFSETQ. The CDR3 spans 15 residues. The CDR3: CASSLDRVMNTEAFF.

The CDR3 sequence is CAISGTGNSYEQYF. The chain carries TRBV10-3 and TRBJ2-7; TCRdb lists TRBD1, though no DNA is available to test this call. The CDR3 runs to 14 residues. Looked up from germline, CDR1 is ENHRY and CDR2 is SYGVKD.

The rearrangement links TRBV10-3 to TRBJ2-3. CDR1 is ENHRY and CDR2 is SYGVKD in the germline V gene. The CDR3 is made up of 13 amino acids. CDR3 loop: CAISEGLGDTQYF.

The rearrangement links TRBV6-5 to TRBJ1-6; checking the TCRdb D call of TRBD1 is not possible without DNA. Germline V gives CDR1 MNHEY, CDR2 SVGAGI. The length of the CDR3 is 16 residues. The CDR3 loop is CASKRGYWTGNSPLHF.

The rearrangement links TRBV5-5 to TRBJ2-7; without DNA, the TCRdb call of TRBD2 cannot be checked. This CDR3 contains 15 residues. Germline CDR1 reads SGHKS; CDR2 reads YYEKEE (reference sequence). The CDR3 is CASSLRADSSYEQYF.

This sequence joins TRBV4-3 and TRBJ1-5. CDR1 and CDR2 (germline): LGHNA, YSLEER. The CDR3 contains 14 residues. The CDR3 loop reads CASSQDLMGRPQHF.

The chain is built from TRBV27 and TRBJ1-1; as DNA is missing, the TRBD1 call by TCRdb cannot be tested. Germline V gene lookup returns CDR1 MNHEY and CDR2 SMNVEV (reference sequence). CDR3 length equals 13 residues. The CDR3 sequence is CASSPRDRGKAFF.

By frequency, this clonotype is medium-sized. The chain joins TRBV5-6 to TRBJ1-6; TCRdb's assignment of TRBD1 cannot be checked, as there is no DNA. The CDR3 runs to 14 residues. Looked up from germline, CDR1 is SGHDT and CDR2 is YYEEEE. CDR3 loop: CASSSRGQDSPLHF.

The rearrangement links TRBV30 to TRBJ2-7; with no DNA, the TCRdb D assignment of TRBD1 cannot be verified. CDR3 length equals 17 residues. Germline V gives CDR1 GTSNPN, CDR2 SVGIG (reference sequence). The CDR3 sequence: CAWSLPLPGQGAYEQYF.

Its frequency marks this clonotype as medium-sized. The chain combines TRBV6-2 or TRBV6-3 with TRBJ2-3; TCRdb returns TRBD1, unconfirmable since there is no DNA. Looked up from germline, CDR1 is MNHEY and CDR2 is SVGEGT. CDR3 length: 15 residues. CDR3 protein: CASSLGGMRTDTQYF.

This clonotype is medium-sized by frequency. The chain uses TRBV18 and TRBJ2-7; without DNA, the TCRdb call of TRBD1 cannot be checked. The germline V gene has CDR1 KGHSH and CDR2 LQKENI. This CDR3 is 12 amino acids long. The CDR3 loop is CASSPPGQGLYF. The whole variable domain, remainder taken from reference TRBV18 and TRBJ2-7, is NAGVMQNPRHLVRRRGQEARLRCSPMKGHSHVYWYRQLPEEGLKFMVYLQKENIIDESGMPKERFSAEFPKEGPSILRIQQVVRGDSAAYFCASSPPGQGLYFGPGTRLTVT.

The chain uses TRBV7-2 and TRBJ2-7; TCRdb calls TRBD1, which cannot be checked without DNA. The CDR3 sequence is 13 residues long. CDR1 is SGHTA and CDR2 is FQGNSA in the germline V gene. CDR3 loop: CASSPTPNYEQYF.

The genes are TRBV6-2 or TRBV6-3 and TRBJ1-5. This CDR3 is 16 amino acids long. The V gene's germline CDR1 is MNHEY and CDR2 SVGEGT. CDR3: CASSYFHSTSNQPQHF.

The rearrangement joins TRBV5-4 to TRBJ2-7; TCRdb's D call, TRBD1, is unchecked because there is no DNA. The CDR3 covers 15 residues. CDR1 and CDR2 (germline): SGHNT, YYREEE (reference sequence). CDR3 region: CASSPGTTPSYEQYF.

In terms of frequency, this clonotype is medium-sized (0.01 to 0.1%). The chain's CDR3 is CASSRQGGTSYEQYF. The chain combines TRBV12-3 or TRBV12-4 with TRBJ2-7. CDR3 length: 15 amino acids.

The chain couples TRBV18 to TRBJ1-1. Per the germline V gene, CDR1 is KGHSH and CDR2 is LQKENI. The CDR3 extends over 14 amino acids. The CDR3 protein is CASSPGDMNTEAFF. Using reference TRBV18 and TRBJ1-1 for the parts outside the CDR3, the full variable domain is NAGVMQNPRHLVRRRGQEARLRCSPMKGHSHVYWYRQLPEEGLKFMVYLQKENIIDESGMPKERFSAEFPKEGPSILRIQQVVRGDSAAYFCASSPGDMNTEAFFGQGTRLTVV.

This clonotype is identified as medium-sized from frequency. The rearrangement uses TRBV27 and TRBJ2-6. CDR3 size: 14 residues. CDR1 is MNHEY, CDR2 SMNVEV, per germline (reference sequence). The CDR3 protein is CASSFSSGANVLTF.

J is TRBJ2-1 and V is TRBV11-2; TCRdb gives TRBD2 as the D gene, but with no DNA this cannot be confirmed. The CDR3 has 15 amino acids. Per the germline V gene, CDR1 is SGHAT and CDR2 is FQNNGV. The chain's CDR3 is CASSVRGINYNEQFF.

The V call is TRBV6-5, the J call TRBJ1-2; the D gene TCRdb calls, TRBD1, cannot be checked with no DNA. From germline, CDR1 is MNHEY and CDR2 SVGAGI. The CDR3 contains 16 residues. The CDR3 here is CASSYRRSPALVGYTF.

The genes are TRBV10-3 and TRBJ2-4. Germline V gene data show CDR1 as ENHRY and CDR2 as SYGVKD. This CDR3 region has 14 residues. The CDR3 region is CAISETIAKNIQYF.